Described below is a single TCR beta chain sequence and its context. This receptor's antigen is unknown. Base quality data are lacking; no much larger clone is found one base away. This specimen belongs to a study of relationships among human T cell subsets (dated by TCRdb to about 2010). About the full investigation: Sequencing was performed on eight distinct blood T cell populations: pan T, CD8 cytotoxic, regulatory, Th1, Th2, naive plus transitional, activated and memory cells. What the study reported, not specific to this receptor: The bead-based sorting was unable to rule out the presence of a CD4+CD8+ double-positive population. No statistically significant differences in V, D and J usage, CDR3 length or N-nucleotide additions were observed among the seven subsets. Over 55% of CD8+ cytotoxic sequences were found to belong to clones with over 100 reads, whereas few such clones were observed in the regulatory and Th2 subsets. The substantial sharing of CDR3s among Th1, Th2 and regulatory T cells was interpreted as suggesting that cell fate choices are stochastic.

Trimming costs V 2 bases and J 4 bases, and their ends lie 22 bases apart. The CDR3 contains 18 residues, cysteine and phenylalanine counted. The DNA shown is the 54-base CDR3, in frame from base 1. Library prep was done by multiplex PCR. The run used a 454 GS FLX. Semiquantitative ARM-PCR was used to amplify the TCR alpha and beta CDR3 regions from mRNA. In ARM-PCR, tagged nested gene-specific primers were applied first, and communal superprimers then carried out the exponential amplification. Exonuclease was used to remove the nested primers before the first-round PCR products went through the second amplification round. The amplicons were sequenced on the 454 platform, a system that can rapidly sequence millions of DNA fragments without cloning bias. A read mappable to both V and J germline segments was defined as an effective read. The original pipeline was this. IRmap was used to assign reads to germline V, D and J segments, relying on pyromap, a Smith-Waterman modification adapted to 454 sequencing errors. Cutoffs set at the 99th percentile of alignment scores from simulated random sequences were applied to filter D-beta assignments. The amino acids between the conserved V-segment Y[YFLI]C motif and the J-segment [FW]GXGT motif were defined as CDR3. Repertoire diversity was estimated with a compound Poisson process model previously applied to large-scale EST data. A procedure for detecting cross-contamination was used to argue that the shared CDR3s did not come from sample contamination. TCRdb reprocessing: public reads trimmed at Q25 with fastp, clones called with MiXCR, in-frame beta chains kept. Every distinct CDR3 protein forms one entry, paired with its most common genes and DNA. The V and J calls shown here were made by TCRdb, not taken from the authors' results. This sample holds nearly 5,500 distinct CDR3 sequences; about 68% were observed only once. The ten largest account for around three fifths of the sample.

To isolate CD8+ cytotoxic T cells, anti-CD4 multisort beads were first used for negative selection, and anti-CD8 beads were then used for positive selection. Miltenyi superparamagnetic beads coated with subset-specific monoclonal antibodies were used to isolate the T cell subsets. Every T cell population was isolated from peripheral blood. Mononuclear cells were obtained from whole blood by Ficoll separation, and monocytes were then depleted with anti-CD14 microbeads. Right after isolation, the cell populations were resuspended in RNAprotect reagent. The sample was CD8+ T cells sorted from blood. In this chain, TRBV12-3 or TRBV12-4 is recombined with TRBJ2-3; TRBD2 could be the D gene, as 6 bases match. The sequence was obtained from a man aged 35-49 years in good health. The DNA sequence reads TGTGCCAGCAGTTTATTGTGGGAGGAATCCTTTGCCCCAGATACGCAGTATTTT. This sequence encodes CASSLLWEESFAPDTQYF.